These T cell receptor beta chains were read from a single sample in a study of CD8 T cells in Susac syndrome. TCRdb reprocessed the immunoSEQ multiplex PCR reads with MiXCR, giving one entry per CDR3 protein. The sample includes about 150,000 distinct CDR3 sequences, approximately 95% seen only once; the top ten take 0.15% to 0.2%. The sequenced sample consisted of CD4+ T cells from PBMCs. Receptor source: a human donor with Susac syndrome. Both conserved end residues are part of each CDR3. Fields, in order: D gene, clone size, V gene, J gene, CDR3 protein, CDR3 DNA. A D gene is named only where the DNA matches it firmly. A row's size may be missing; if present it is once, few, many or a size class.

-	-	TRBV20-1	TRBJ1-4	CSAKSGSSSNEKLFF	TGCAGTGCTAAGTCAGGGAGTTCCTCTAATGAAAAACTGTTTTTT
-	-	TRBV6-6	TRBJ1-2	CASREDSYDYGYTF	TGTGCCAGCAGGGAGGACAGCTATGACTATGGCTACACCTTC
-	few	TRBV18	TRBJ2-7	CASSPSRVEQYF	TGTGCCAGCTCACCAAGTAGAGTCGAGCAGTACTTC
-	-	TRBV6-4	TRBJ2-2	CASSNRTTGELFF	TGTGCCAGCAGTAACCGAACCACCGGGGAGCTGTTTTTT
-	-	TRBV25-1	TRBJ1-1	CASSEWKEDTEAFF	TGTGCCAGCAGTGAATGGAAGGAGGACACTGAAGCTTTCTTT
TRBD1	-	TRBV18	TRBJ2-2	CASSRRGIGTGELFF	TGTGCCAGCTCACGCAGGGGGATTGGCACCGGGGAGCTGTTTTTT
TRBD1	-	TRBV13	TRBJ1-6	CASSQFRTGGNSPLHF	TGTGCCAGCAGCCAGTTCCGCACAGGGGGAAATTCACCCCTCCACTTT
-	-	TRBV7-3	TRBJ2-5	CASSLTTFGTQYF	TGTGCCAGCAGCTTAACCACTTTCGGGACCCAGTACTTC
-	-	TRBV29-1	TRBJ1-1	CSVAWGLGTEAFF	TGCAGCGTTGCCTGGGGGCTCGGGACTGAAGCTTTCTTT
TRBD2	-	TRBV20-1	TRBJ2-5	CSAREAGEKRTQYF	TGCAGTGCTAGAGAAGCGGGGGAGAAGAGAACCCAGTACTTC
TRBD1	-	TRBV25-1	TRBJ1-6	CASTPTGGKNSPLHF	TGTGCCAGCACCCCGACAGGGGGCAAGAATTCACCCCTCCACTTT
-	once	TRBV5-4	TRBJ2-1	CASSLAGTKGVEQFF	TGTGCCAGCAGCTTGGCCGGGACGAAGGGCGTGGAGCAGTTCTTC
-	once	TRBV2	TRBJ2-5	CASKIGETQYF	TGTGCCAGCAAAATTGGGGAGACCCAGTACTTC
TRBD1	-	TRBV18	TRBJ1-2	CASSLVPGQTYGYTF	TGTGCCAGCTCACTTGTGCCGGGACAGACGTATGGCTACACCTTC
-	-	TRBV29-1	TRBJ1-5	CSVQGGDSNQPQHF	TGCAGCGTCCAGGGAGGGGATAGCAATCAGCCCCAGCATTTT
-	-	TRBV4-3	TRBJ1-2	CASSQDRLAGGFYGYTF	TGCGCCAGCAGCCAAGATCGTTTGGCAGGAGGATTCTATGGCTACACCTTC
TRBD1	-	TRBV9	TRBJ2-7	CASSVAGQGAPYEQYF	TGTGCCAGCAGCGTAGCTGGGCAGGGGGCACCCTACGAGCAGTACTTC
-	-	TRBV12-3/TRBV12-4	TRBJ1-3	CASSTGTGGNTIYF	TGTGCCAGCAGCACGGGAACGGGTGGAAACACCATATATTTT
-	-	TRBV15	TRBJ1-4	CATSQRGLNEKLFF	TGTGCCACCAGCCAGCGGGGCCTTAATGAAAAACTGTTTTTT
-	-	TRBV29-1	TRBJ2-3	CSVDVLGATDTQYF	TGCAGCGTTGATGTGCTGGGGGCCACAGATACGCAGTATTTT
TRBD1	-	TRBV20-1	TRBJ1-6	CSARDGAGGNSPLHF	TGCAGTGCTAGAGATGGGGCAGGGGGAAATTCACCCCTCCACTTT
TRBD1	once	TRBV27	TRBJ2-5	CASSFDRGRGETQYF	TGTGCCAGCAGTTTCGACAGGGGGCGCGGAGAGACCCAGTACTTC
TRBD1	-	TRBV29-1	TRBJ2-1	CSVDGTGGVHRFF	TGCAGCGTTGATGGGACAGGGGGCGTCCATCGGTTCTTC
-	-	TRBV7-2	TRBJ1-3	CASSLSQVSGNTIYF	TGTGCCAGCAGCTTATCACAGGTCTCTGGAAACACCATATATTTT
-	-	TRBV20-1	TRBJ1-5	CSVVAGAYSNQPQHF	TGCAGTGTAGTGGCGGGGGCTTATAGCAATCAGCCCCAGCATTTT
-	-	TRBV5-1	TRBJ2-2	CASRGDPNTGELFF	TGCGCCAGCCGGGGCGACCCGAACACCGGGGAGCTGTTTTTT
-	-	TRBV29-1	TRBJ2-6	CSGRTGANVLTF	TGCAGCGGTCGAACTGGGGCCAACGTCCTGACTTTC
-	once	TRBV9	TRBJ2-1	CASSPRLAYNEQFF	TGTGCCAGCAGCCCGAGACTAGCCTACAATGAGCAGTTCTTC
TRBD1	-	TRBV4-3	TRBJ1-1	CASSQAATGANTEAFF	TGCGCCAGCAGCCAAGCAGCGACAGGGGCGAACACTGAAGCTTTCTTT
-	-	TRBV29-1	TRBJ1-3	CSVAWDSGNTIYF	TGCAGCGTGGCCTGGGACTCTGGAAACACCATATATTTT
-	-	TRBV27	TRBJ2-3	CASGHRPDTQYF	TGTGCCAGCGGACACCGGCCAGATACGCAGTATTTT
-	-	TRBV9	TRBJ2-5	CASSPRVLSEETQYF	TGTGCCAGCAGCCCCCGGGTCTTGAGCGAAGAGACCCAGTACTTC
-	-	TRBV20-1	TRBJ2-3	CSAASTDTQYF	TGCAGTGCGGCAAGCACAGATACGCAGTATTTT